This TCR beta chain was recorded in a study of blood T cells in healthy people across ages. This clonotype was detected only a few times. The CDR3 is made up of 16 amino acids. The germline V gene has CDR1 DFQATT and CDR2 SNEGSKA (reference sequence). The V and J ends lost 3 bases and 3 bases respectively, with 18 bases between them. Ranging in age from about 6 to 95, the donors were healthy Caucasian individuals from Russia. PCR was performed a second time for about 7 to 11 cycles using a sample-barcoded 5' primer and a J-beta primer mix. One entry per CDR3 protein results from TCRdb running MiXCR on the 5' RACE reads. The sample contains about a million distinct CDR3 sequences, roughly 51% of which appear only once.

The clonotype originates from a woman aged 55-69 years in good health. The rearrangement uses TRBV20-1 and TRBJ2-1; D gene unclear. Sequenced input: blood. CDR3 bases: TGCAGTGCTAGGGTTCGTTTAGAACCGAACTACAATGAGCAGTTCTTC. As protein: CSARVRLEPNYNEQFF.